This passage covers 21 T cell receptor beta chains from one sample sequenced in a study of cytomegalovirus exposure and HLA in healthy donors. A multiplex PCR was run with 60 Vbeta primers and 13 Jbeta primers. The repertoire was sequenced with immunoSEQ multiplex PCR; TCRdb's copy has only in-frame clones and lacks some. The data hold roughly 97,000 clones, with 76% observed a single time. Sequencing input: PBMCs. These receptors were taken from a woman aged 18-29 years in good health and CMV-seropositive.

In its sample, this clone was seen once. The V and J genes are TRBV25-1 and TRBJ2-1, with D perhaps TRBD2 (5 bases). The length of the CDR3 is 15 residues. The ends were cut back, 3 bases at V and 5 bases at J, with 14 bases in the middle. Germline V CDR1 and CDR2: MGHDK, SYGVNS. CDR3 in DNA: TGTGCCAGCAGTGAGGCGTACGGGATAAACAATGAGCAGTTCTTC. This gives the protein CASSEAYGINNEQFF.

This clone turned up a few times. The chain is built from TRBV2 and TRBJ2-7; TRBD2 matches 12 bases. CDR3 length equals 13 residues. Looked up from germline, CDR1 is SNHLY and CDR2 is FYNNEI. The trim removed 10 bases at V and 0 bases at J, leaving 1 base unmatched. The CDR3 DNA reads TGTGCCATGACTAGCGGGAGCTCCTACGAGCAGTACTTC. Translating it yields CAMTSGSSYEQYF.

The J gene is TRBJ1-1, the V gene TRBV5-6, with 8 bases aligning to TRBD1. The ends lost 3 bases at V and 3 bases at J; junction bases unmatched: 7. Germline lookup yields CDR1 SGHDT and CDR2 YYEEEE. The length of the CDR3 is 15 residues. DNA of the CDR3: TGTGCCAGCAGCTATTTTACAGGGGGGTACACTGAAGCTTTCTTT. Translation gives CASSYFTGGYTEAFF.

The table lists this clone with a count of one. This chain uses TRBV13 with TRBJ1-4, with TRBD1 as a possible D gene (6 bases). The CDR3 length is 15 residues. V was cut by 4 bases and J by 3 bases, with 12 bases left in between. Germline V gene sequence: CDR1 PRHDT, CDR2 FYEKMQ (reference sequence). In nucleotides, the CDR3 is TGTGCCAGCAGCTGGGGCAGGGGCTCTAATGAAAAACTGTTTTTT. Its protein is CASSWGRGSNEKLFF. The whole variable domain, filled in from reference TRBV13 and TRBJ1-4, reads AAGVIQSPRHLIKEKRETATLKCYPIPRHDTVYWYQQGPGQDPQFLISFYEKMQSDKGSIPDRFSAQQFSDYHSELNMSSLELGDSALYFCASSWGRGSNEKLFFGSGTQLSVL.

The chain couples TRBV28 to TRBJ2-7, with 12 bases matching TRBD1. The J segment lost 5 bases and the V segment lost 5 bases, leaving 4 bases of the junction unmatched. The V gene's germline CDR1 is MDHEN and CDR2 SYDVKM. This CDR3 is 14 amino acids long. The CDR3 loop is CASSAGTGGHEQYF. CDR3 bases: TGTGCCAGCAGTGCCGGGACAGGGGGCCACGAGCAGTACTTC.

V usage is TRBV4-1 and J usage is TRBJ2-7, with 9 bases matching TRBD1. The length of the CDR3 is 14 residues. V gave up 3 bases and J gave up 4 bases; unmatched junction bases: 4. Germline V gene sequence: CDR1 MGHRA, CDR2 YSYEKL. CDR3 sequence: CASSQGTGMYEQYF. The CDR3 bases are TGCGCCAGCAGCCAGGGGACAGGGATGTACGAGCAGTACTTC.

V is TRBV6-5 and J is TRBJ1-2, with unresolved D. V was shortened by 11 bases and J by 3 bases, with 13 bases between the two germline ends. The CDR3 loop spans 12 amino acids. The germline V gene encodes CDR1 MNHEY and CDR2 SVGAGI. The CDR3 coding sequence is TGTGCCGTCTCCCCCGGAGACTATGGCTACACCTTC. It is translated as CAVSPGDYGYTF.

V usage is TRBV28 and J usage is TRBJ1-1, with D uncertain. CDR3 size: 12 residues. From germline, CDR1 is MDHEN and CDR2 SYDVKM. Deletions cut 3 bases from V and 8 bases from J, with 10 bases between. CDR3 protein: CASSLTYNEAFF. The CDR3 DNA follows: TGTGCCAGCAGTTTGACATACAACGAAGCTTTCTTT.

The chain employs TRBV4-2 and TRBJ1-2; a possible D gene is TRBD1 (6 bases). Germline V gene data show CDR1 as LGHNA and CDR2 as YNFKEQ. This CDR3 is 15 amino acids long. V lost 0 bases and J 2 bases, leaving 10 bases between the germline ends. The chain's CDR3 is CASSQERDTNYGYTF. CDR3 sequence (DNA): TGTGCCAGCAGCCAAGAAAGGGACACCAACTATGGCTACACCTTC.

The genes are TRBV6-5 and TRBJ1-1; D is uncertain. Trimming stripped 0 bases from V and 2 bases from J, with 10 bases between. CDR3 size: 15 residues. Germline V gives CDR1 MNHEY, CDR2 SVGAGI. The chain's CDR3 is CASSYSGTANTEAFF. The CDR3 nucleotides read TGTGCCAGCAGTTACTCTGGTACAGCAAACACTGAAGCTTTCTTT.

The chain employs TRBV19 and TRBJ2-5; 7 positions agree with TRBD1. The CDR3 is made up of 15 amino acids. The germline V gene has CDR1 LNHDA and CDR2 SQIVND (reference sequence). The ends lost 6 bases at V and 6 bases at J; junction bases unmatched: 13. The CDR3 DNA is TGTGCCAGTAGCACGCTAACGACAGGGATAAAGACCCAGTACTTC. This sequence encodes CASSTLTTGIKTQYF.

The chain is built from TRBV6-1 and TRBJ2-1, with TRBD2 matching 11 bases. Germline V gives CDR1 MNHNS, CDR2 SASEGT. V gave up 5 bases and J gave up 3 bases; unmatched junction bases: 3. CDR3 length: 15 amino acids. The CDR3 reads CASSSGTSGYNEQFF. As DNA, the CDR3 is TGTGCCAGCAGTTCCGGGACTAGCGGCTACAATGAGCAGTTCTTC.

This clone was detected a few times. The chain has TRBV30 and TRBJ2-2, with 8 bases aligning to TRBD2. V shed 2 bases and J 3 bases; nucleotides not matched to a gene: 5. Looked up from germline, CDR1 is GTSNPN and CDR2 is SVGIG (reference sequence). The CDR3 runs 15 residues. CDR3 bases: TGTGCCTGGAGTAAGACTAGCGTAGACACCGGGGAGCTGTTTTTT. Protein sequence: CAWSKTSVDTGELFF.

The CDR3 here is CASSLGLAVSEQFF. The DNA for the CDR3 is TGTGCCAGCAGCTTGGGGCTAGCGGTCTCCGAGCAGTTCTTC. V and J are TRBV5-4 and TRBJ2-1; 7 bases match TRBD2. This CDR3 spans 14 amino acids. Germline V CDR1 and CDR2: SGHNT, YYREEE (reference sequence). V trimming: 0 bases; J trimming: 10 bases; junction bases outside the gene matches: 7.

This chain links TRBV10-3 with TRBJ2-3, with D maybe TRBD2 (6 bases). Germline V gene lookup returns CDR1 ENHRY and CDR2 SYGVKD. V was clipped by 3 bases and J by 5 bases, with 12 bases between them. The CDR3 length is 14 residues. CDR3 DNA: TGTGCCATCAGTGACGGCGGGCGGGAAGATACGCAGTATTTT. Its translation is CAISDGGREDTQYF.

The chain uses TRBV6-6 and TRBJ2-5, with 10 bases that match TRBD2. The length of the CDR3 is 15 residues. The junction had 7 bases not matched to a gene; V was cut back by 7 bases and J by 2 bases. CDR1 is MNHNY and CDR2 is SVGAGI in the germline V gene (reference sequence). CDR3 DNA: TGTGCCAGCAACATAGCGGGAGGAGCTCAAGAGACCCAGTACTTC. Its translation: CASNIAGGAQETQYF.

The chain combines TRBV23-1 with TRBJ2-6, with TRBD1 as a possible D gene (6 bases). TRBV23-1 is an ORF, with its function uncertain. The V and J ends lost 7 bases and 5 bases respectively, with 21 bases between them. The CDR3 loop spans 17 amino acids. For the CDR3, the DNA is TGCGCCAGCATACCGGGACATCTAACTCATTGGGCCAACGTCCTGACTTTC. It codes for CASIPGHLTHWANVLTF.

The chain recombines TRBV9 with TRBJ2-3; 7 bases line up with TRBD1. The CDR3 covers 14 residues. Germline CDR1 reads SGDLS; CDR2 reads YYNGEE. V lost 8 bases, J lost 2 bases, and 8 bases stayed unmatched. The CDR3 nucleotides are TGTGCCAGTGGCCGGGGACAGAACACAGATACGCAGTATTTT. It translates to CASGRGQNTDTQYF.

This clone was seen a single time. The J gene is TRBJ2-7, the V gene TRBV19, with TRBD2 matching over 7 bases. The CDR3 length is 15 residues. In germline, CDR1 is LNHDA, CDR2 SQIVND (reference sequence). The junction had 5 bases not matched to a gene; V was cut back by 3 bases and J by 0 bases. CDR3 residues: CASSIGRGSSYEQYF. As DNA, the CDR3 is TGTGCCAGTAGTATCGGACGCGGGAGCTCCTACGAGCAGTACTTC.

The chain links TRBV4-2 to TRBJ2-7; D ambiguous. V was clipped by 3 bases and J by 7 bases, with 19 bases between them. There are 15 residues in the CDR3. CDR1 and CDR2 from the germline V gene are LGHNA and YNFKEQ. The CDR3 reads CASSQVTAGMQEQYF. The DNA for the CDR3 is TGTGCCAGCAGCCAGGTAACGGCAGGAATGCAAGAGCAGTACTTC.

The CDR3, as DNA: TGTGCCAGCTCCGGGACAGGGGTTGGCTACACCTTC. As protein: CASSGTGVGYTF. The chain employs TRBV27 and TRBJ1-2, with TRBD1 matching 10 bases. The ends lost 8 bases at V and 7 bases at J; junction bases unmatched: 4. The germline V gene has CDR1 MNHEY and CDR2 SMNVEV (reference sequence). The CDR3 has 12 residues.